This TCR beta chain was documented in a study of spatial heterogeneity in lung cancer. The CDR3 is 16 residues long. Germline-derived CDR1 and CDR2 are LNHDA and SQIVND (reference sequence). V was cut by 3 bases and J by 6 bases, with 18 bases left in between. Study results and caveats: Ubiquitous expanded tumor TCRs surfaced in blood more at resection than they did at follow-up.

Time point specified: sample taken at primary tumor resection. The authors sequenced whole RNA from tumor, nontumor lung or frozen PBMC without sorting. TCRdb recomputed calls from the 5' RACE reads with MiXCR, one row per CDR3 protein. The sample has more than 60,000 distinct CDR3 sequences; 8% are singletons. This clonotype was observed a few times. Its antigen is unidentified. Here the sequenced sample was PBMCs, taken at surgery. The sequence derives from a male donor with early-stage non-small cell lung cancer. The gene calls are TRBV19 and TRBJ2-1, with a possible D match to TRBD2 (5 bases). The CDR3 region has the DNA TGTGCCAGTAGTATCCATGAGGGTCTTCGACTCAATGAGCAGTTCTTC. This codes for CASSIHEGLRLNEQFF.